What follows is one TCR beta chain and its context. The assay was immunoSEQ multiplex PCR, and TCRdb's table has in-frame clones only and misses some. The data contain fewer than 500,000 clones, over 75% of them seen just once; the ten biggest clones take up 0.9% to 1.2%. The CDR3 spans 13 residues. Germline V gene data show CDR1 as LNHDA and CDR2 as SQIVND (reference sequence). V lost 5 bases to trimming and J lost 4 bases; unmatched junction nucleotides: 3. This entry is derived from a study of blood T cell repertoires in COVID-19. The V and J genes are TRBV19 and TRBJ2-7; 9 bases align to TRBD1. The origin of this receptor is a man aged 30-40 years who had recovered from COVID-19. The sample was PBMCs or T cells enriched from blood (not recorded which). The CDR3 DNA reads as TGTGCCAGTAGTGAACAGGGGGCATACGAGCAGTACTTC. Protein sequence: CASSEQGAYEQYF.